Below are 25 T cell receptor beta chains sequenced from a single sample in a study of blood T cell repertoires in COVID-19 (dated by TCRdb to the early 2020s). Library creation used the immunoSEQ multiplex PCR assay. TCRdb retrieved this table from immuneACCESS and kept in-frame rearrangements only. Not all clones are present; in checked studies, unresolved V genes account for under half, and no reason is known for the remainder. This sample has over 150,000 clones in its table, and 75% to 85% of those were observed once. The leading ten clones occupy 12% of the sample. Sequencing used peripheral blood. These receptor sequences come from a woman in her sixties or seventies with COVID-19, enrolled during active disease.

The rearrangement links TRBV6-5 to TRBJ2-5, with D maybe TRBD2 (5 bases). V lost 0 bases and J lost 5, with 13 bases in between. Germline V gives CDR1 MNHEY, CDR2 SVGAGI. There are 15 residues in the CDR3. The CDR3: CASSYSNRGPETQYF. The CDR3 DNA reads as TGTGCCAGCAGTTACTCGAATCGGGGTCCCGAGACCCAGTACTTC.

The chain links TRBV25-1 to TRBJ1-1, with a possible D match to TRBD1 (6 bases). This CDR3 is 13 amino acids long. The ends were cut back, 3 bases at V and 7 bases at J, with 12 bases in the middle. Germline assignment: CDR1 MGHDK and CDR2 SYGVNS. The CDR3 DNA is TGTGCCAGCAGTGAGGGGGCGCCCCTTGAAGCTTTCTTT. Translated, it gives CASSEGAPLEAFF.

The genes are TRBV18 and TRBJ2-1; TRBD1 might be the D (5 bases). V was clipped by 0 bases and J by 3 bases, with 9 bases between them. This CDR3 has 15 residues. Germline V CDR1 and CDR2: KGHSH, LQKENI. CDR3 loop: CASSPPGRDYNEQFF. CDR3 bases: TGTGCCAGCTCACCACCGGGCAGGGACTACAATGAGCAGTTCTTC.

The sample holds a few counts of this clone. This specimen includes other DNA sequences encoding the same CDR3. The rearrangement joins TRBV12-3 or TRBV12-4 to TRBJ1-1; 7 nucleotides align to TRBD1. CDR3 length equals 11 residues. Trimming removed 5 bases from V and 6 bases from J; junction bases left unmatched: 0. CDR3 DNA: TGTGCCAGCAGTCAGGGGGCTGAAGCTTTCTTT. Its protein is CASSQGAEAFF.

Concerning this clone itself: The DNA is left out, because the CDR3 cannot be placed on it with certainty; the CDR3 is given as TCRdb lists it. This rearrangement joins TRBV5-5 to TRBJ2-7; TRBD1, the table's D call, lacks a check against the DNA. Germline-derived CDR1 and CDR2 are SGHKS and YYEKEE (reference sequence). The CDR3 sequence runs 18 residues, both termini included. The CDR3 is CASSFGPGLKKATYEQYF.

The chain is built from TRBV4-1 and TRBJ1-3, with 9 positions matching TRBD1. Germline V lookup: CDR1 MGHRA, CDR2 YSYEKL. V lost 1 base to trimming and J lost 0 bases; unmatched junction nucleotides: 7. There are 18 residues in the CDR3. DNA for the CDR3: TGCGCCAGCAGCCAAGCAGCTGGGGACAGGGTCTCTGGAAACACCATATATTTT. Translation: CASSQAAGDRVSGNTIYF.

The chain combines TRBV30 with TRBJ1-1; no clear D gene. From germline, CDR1 is GTSNPN and CDR2 SVGIG (reference sequence). The CDR3 runs 14 residues. V lost 0 bases and J lost 3, with 11 bases in between. The CDR3 coding sequence is TGTGCCTGGAGTGTAGCATCCCGGGACACTGAAGCTTTCTTT. Its translation: CAWSVASRDTEAFF.

The chain has TRBV10-3 and TRBJ1-6, with D tentatively TRBD1 (5 bases). V gave up 5 bases and J gave up 7 bases, with 12 bases separating them. The CDR3 is 14 amino acids. Germline values: CDR1 ENHRY, CDR2 SYGVKD. The CDR3 nucleotides read TGTGCCATCAGTAGGGACGGGGGAAATTCACCCCTCCACTTT. Residues: CAISRDGGNSPLHF.

J is TRBJ2-1 and V is TRBV7-3; tentatively, D is TRBD2 (6 bases). The CDR3 loop spans 15 amino acids. The V and J ends lost 5 bases and 0 bases respectively, with 11 bases between them. From germline, CDR1 is SGHTA and CDR2 FQGTGA. The CDR3 region is CASSRSGSSYNEQFF. DNA for the CDR3: TGTGCCAGCAGCCGTAGCGGTAGCTCCTACAATGAGCAGTTCTTC.

V gene TRBV5-1 combines with J gene TRBJ1-6; 7 positions agree with TRBD1. The germline V gene has CDR1 SGHRS and CDR2 YFSETQ. The CDR3 has 14 residues. The V gene end was trimmed by 4 bases and the J gene end by 4 bases; junction bases not matched to a gene: 2. CDR3 bases: TGCGCCAGCAGCCCAGGGGGGTATAATTCACCCCTCCACTTT. It specifies CASSPGGYNSPLHF.

The table lists this clone with a count of one. V usage is TRBV3-1 (or the pseudogene TRBV3-2) and J usage is TRBJ1-1; maybe TRBD1 (5 bases). Trimming removed 0 bases from V and 1 base from J, with 9 bases in between. CDR3 size: 15 residues. Looked up from germline, CDR1 is LGHDT and CDR2 is YNNKEL (reference sequence). In DNA, the CDR3 is TGTGCCAGCAGCCAAGACTTTCAGGGGAACACTGAAGCTTTCTTT. Residues: CASSQDFQGNTEAFF.

V is TRBV4-1 and J is TRBJ1-1; unclear D gene. This CDR3 spans 15 amino acids. The germline V gene has CDR1 MGHRA and CDR2 YSYEKL. V gave up 0 bases and J gave up 2 bases, with 10 bases separating them. CDR3 in amino acids: CASSQDKLINTEAFF. For the CDR3, the DNA is TGCGCCAGCAGCCAAGATAAACTGATAAACACTGAAGCTTTCTTT.

V is TRBV18 and J is TRBJ1-1; 9 bases match TRBD1. Germline CDR1 KGHSH, CDR2 LQKENI. The CDR3 is 15 amino acids. With 5 bases clipped from V and 5 bases from J, the junction kept 9 bases outside the gene matches. The CDR3 reads CASSALQGAWTEAFF. DNA for the CDR3: TGTGCCAGCTCAGCCCTACAGGGGGCTTGGACTGAAGCTTTCTTT.

V and J are TRBV9 and TRBJ2-1, with TRBD2 matching over 14 bases. The CDR3 contains 16 residues. Germline CDR1 SGDLS, CDR2 YYNGEE. Trimming at V came to 4 bases and at J to 8 bases, leaving 8 bases not matched to a gene. CDR3 nucleotides: TGTGCCAGCAGCCTAGGGACTAGCGGGAGCATCGATGAGCAGTTCTTC. Amino acid sequence: CASSLGTSGSIDEQFF.

This chain joins TRBV11-2 and TRBJ1-5, with D hard to call. The CDR3 is 14 amino acids. The V end was cut by 3 bases, the J end by 1 base, with 7 bases between. The germline gives CDR1 SGHAT, CDR2 FQNNGV. The CDR3 sequence is CASSFSVSNQPQHF. As DNA, the CDR3 is TGTGCCAGCAGCTTTAGTGTGAGCAATCAGCCCCAGCATTTT.

The V and J genes are TRBV6-6 and TRBJ1-2; TRBD1 might be the D (6 bases). V was clipped by 10 bases and J by 8 bases, with 20 bases between them. Germline CDR1 and CDR2: MNHNY and SVGAGI (reference sequence). The CDR3 covers 13 residues. CDR3 bases: TGTGCCATCAACCTTAGTGTGGGGGCGGGCTACACCTTC. Translation gives CAINLSVGAGYTF.

The chain uses TRBV6-5 and TRBJ2-6; unclear D gene. Looked up from germline, CDR1 is MNHEY and CDR2 is SVGAGI. The CDR3 extends over 13 amino acids. V gave up 6 bases and J gave up 0 bases, with 3 bases separating them. CDR3 in amino acids: CASRSSGANVLTF. The CDR3 coding sequence is TGTGCCAGCAGGAGCTCTGGGGCCAACGTCCTGACTTTC.

The chain is built from TRBV11-2 and TRBJ1-1; the match to TRBD1 covers 8 bases. The germline CDR1 and CDR2 sequences are SGHAT and FQNNGV. CDR3 size: 13 residues. V was pared by 11 bases and J by 2 bases, with 7 bases of the junction left unmatched. The CDR3 sequence is CASGQGGNTEAFF. CDR3 sequence (DNA): TGTGCCTCAGGACAGGGAGGAAACACTGAAGCTTTCTTT.

J is TRBJ1-3 and V is TRBV6-1; D remains unclear. CDR3 length: 18 residues. Trimming took off 2 bases at V and 0 bases at J, with 17 bases between the two ends. CDR1 and CDR2 from the germline V gene are MNHNS and SASEGT. CDR3 DNA: TGTGCCAGCAGTGAAAACGCCGGCGGCCAATACTCTGGAAACACCATATATTTT. Protein: CASSENAGGQYSGNTIYF.

The chain has TRBV15 and TRBJ1-4; D is ambiguous. CDR3 length: 16 residues. V dropped 1 base and J dropped 5 bases, with 14 bases sitting between them. CDR1 and CDR2 (germline): LNHNV, YYDKDF (reference sequence). CDR3: CATSRGNGVDNEKLFF. The CDR3 coding sequence is TGTGCCACCAGCAGAGGTAACGGGGTCGACAATGAAAAACTGTTTTTT.

The chain links TRBV3-1 (or the pseudogene TRBV3-2) to TRBJ1-4, with D perhaps matching TRBD1 (5 bases). Germline CDR1 LGHDT, CDR2 YNNKEL (reference sequence). The length of the CDR3 is 14 residues. V was pared by 4 bases and J by 8 bases, with 14 bases between. DNA of the CDR3: TGTGCCAGCAGCCTACAGGCGGTGAAGGAAAAACTGTTTTTT. Translated, it gives CASSLQAVKEKLFF.

The rearrangement links TRBV30 to TRBJ2-1; possible D gene TRBD1, 6 bases. CDR1 is GTSNPN and CDR2 is SVGIG in the germline V gene (reference sequence). The CDR3 spans 13 residues. V shed 0 bases and J shed 7 bases, with 10 bases lying between them. The CDR3 is CAWSVGGINEQFF. CDR3 sequence (DNA): TGTGCCTGGAGTGTAGGGGGTATTAATGAGCAGTTCTTC.

The V call is TRBV6-5, the J call TRBJ1-2, with TRBD1 as a possible D gene (5 bases). This CDR3 has 14 amino acids. The V end was cut by 0 bases, the J end by 0 bases, with 5 bases between. Germline CDR1 MNHEY, CDR2 SVGAGI. In nucleotides, the CDR3 is TGTGCCAGCAGTTACTCAGGGGCTAACTATGGCTACACCTTC. Residues: CASSYSGANYGYTF.

The V and J genes are TRBV11-1 and TRBJ2-1; the D is unclear. Germline CDR1 and CDR2: SGHAT and FQDESV (reference sequence). V shed 5 bases and J shed 8 bases, with 10 bases lying between them. This CDR3 has 12 amino acids. Written as DNA, the CDR3 is TGTGCCAGCAGCCCCCGGTTGGATGAGCAGTTCTTC. Its translation is CASSPRLDEQFF.

The chain recombines TRBV5-4 with TRBJ2-3, with TRBD2 matching over 7 bases. CDR1 and CDR2 (germline): SGHNT, YYREEE (reference sequence). Trimming cost V 1 base and J 4 bases; bases outside gene matches: 0. The CDR3 has 13 amino acids. The CDR3 loop is CASSLRGADTQYF. In DNA form, the CDR3 reads TGTGCCAGCAGCTTGCGGGGGGCAGATACGCAGTATTTT.